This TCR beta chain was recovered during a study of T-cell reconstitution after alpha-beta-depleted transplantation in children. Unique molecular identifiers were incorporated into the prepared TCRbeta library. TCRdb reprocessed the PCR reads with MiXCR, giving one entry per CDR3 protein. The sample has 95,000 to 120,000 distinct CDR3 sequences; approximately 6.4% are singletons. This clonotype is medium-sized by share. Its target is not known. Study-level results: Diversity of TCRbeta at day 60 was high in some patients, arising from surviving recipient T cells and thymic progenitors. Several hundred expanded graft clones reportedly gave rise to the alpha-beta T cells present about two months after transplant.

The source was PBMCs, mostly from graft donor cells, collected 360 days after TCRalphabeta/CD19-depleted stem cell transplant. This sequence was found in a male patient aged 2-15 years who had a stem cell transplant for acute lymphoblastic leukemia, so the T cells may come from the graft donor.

CDR3 DNA sequence: TGTGCCAGCAGTTTAGAAGTTTTCAATTCACCCCTCCACTTT. Its protein product is CASSLEVFNSPLHF. This chain connects TRBV28 to TRBJ1-6; no reliable D call. The ends were cut back, 2 bases at V and 7 bases at J, with 9 bases in the middle. CDR3 length: 14 amino acids. Germline V gene sequence: CDR1 MDHEN, CDR2 SYDVKM.